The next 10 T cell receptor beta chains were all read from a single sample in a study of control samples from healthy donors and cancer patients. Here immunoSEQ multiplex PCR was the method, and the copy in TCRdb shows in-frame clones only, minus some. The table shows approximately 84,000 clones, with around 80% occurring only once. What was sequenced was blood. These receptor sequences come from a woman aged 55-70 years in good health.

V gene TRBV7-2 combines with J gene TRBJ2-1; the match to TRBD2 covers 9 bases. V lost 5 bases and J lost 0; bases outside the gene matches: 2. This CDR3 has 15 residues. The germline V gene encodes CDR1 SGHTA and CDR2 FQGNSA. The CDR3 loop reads CASSLSGSSYNEQFF. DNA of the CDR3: TGTGCCAGCAGCCTTAGCGGGAGCTCCTACAATGAGCAGTTCTTC.

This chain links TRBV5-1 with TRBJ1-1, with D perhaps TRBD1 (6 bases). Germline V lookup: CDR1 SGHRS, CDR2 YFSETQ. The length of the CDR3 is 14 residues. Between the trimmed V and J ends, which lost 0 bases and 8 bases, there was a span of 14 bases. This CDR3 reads CASSLGAGAEEAFF. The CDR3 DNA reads TGCGCCAGCAGCTTGGGGGCAGGGGCTGAAGAAGCTTTCTTT. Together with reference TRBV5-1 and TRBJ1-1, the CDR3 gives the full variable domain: KAGVTQTPRYLIKTRGQQVTLSCSPISGHRSVSWYQQTPGQGLQFLFEYFSETQRNKGNFPGRFSGRQFSNSRSEMNVSTLELGDSALYLCASSLGAGAEEAFFGQGTRLTVV.

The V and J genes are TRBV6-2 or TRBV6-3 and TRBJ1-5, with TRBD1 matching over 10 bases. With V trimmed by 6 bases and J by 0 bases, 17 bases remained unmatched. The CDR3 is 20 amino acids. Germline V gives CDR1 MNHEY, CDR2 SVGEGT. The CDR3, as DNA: TGTGCCAGCAGCCACACCCCCGACAGGGGGCCGGGATATAGCAATCAGCCCCAGCATTTT. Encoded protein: CASSHTPDRGPGYSNQPQHF.

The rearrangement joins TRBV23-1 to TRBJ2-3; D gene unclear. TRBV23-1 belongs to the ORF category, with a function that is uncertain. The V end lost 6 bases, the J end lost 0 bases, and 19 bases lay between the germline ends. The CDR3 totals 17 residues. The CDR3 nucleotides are TGCGCCAGCAGAGGGCTACCGATTCGAGCTAGCACAGATACGCAGTATTTT. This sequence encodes CASRGLPIRASTDTQYF.

CDR3: CASRITAKDEQDCTDTQYF. CDR3 DNA: TGTGCCAGCAGAATTACCGCGAAGGACGAACAGGACTGCACAGATACGCAGTATTTT. This rearrangement joins TRBV6-7 to TRBJ2-3; D assignment may be TRBD1 or TRBD2 (5 bases each). TRBV6-7 is recorded as an ORF, its role being uncertain. The ends were cut back, 6 bases at V and 1 base at J, with 26 bases in the middle. The CDR3 sequence is 19 residues long.

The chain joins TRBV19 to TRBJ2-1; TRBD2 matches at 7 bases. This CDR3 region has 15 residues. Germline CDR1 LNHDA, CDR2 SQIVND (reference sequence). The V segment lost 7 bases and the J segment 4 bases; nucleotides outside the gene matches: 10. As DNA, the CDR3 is TGTGCCAGTACCGTAGGGCTAGCGGAATACAATGAGCAGTTCTTC. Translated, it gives CASTVGLAEYNEQFF.

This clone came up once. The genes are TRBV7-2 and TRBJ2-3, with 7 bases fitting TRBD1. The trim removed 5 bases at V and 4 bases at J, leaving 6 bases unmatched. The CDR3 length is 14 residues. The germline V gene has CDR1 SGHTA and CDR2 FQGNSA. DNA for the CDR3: TGTGCCAGCAGCCGGAAACAGGGGCCAGATACGCAGTATTTT. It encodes CASSRKQGPDTQYF.

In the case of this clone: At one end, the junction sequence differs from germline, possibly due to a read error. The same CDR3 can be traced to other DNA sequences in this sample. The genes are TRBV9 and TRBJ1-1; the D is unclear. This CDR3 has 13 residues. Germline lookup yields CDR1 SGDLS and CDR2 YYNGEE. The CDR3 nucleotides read TGTGCCAGTAGCGTAGGTTGGAACACTGAAGCTTTCTTT. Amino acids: CASSVGWNTEAFF.

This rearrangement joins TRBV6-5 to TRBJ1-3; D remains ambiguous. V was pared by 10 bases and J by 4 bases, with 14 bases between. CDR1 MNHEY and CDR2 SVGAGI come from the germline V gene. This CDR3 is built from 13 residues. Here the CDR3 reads CATTRVAGNTIYF. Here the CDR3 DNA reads TGTGCCACCACCCGGGTTGCAGGAAACACCATATATTTT.

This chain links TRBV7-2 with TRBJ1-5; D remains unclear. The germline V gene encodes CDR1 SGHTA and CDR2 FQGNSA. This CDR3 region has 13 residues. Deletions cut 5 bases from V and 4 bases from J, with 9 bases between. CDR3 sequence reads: CASSQGLNQPQHF. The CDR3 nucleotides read TGTGCCAGCAGCCAAGGGCTGAATCAGCCCCAGCATTTT.